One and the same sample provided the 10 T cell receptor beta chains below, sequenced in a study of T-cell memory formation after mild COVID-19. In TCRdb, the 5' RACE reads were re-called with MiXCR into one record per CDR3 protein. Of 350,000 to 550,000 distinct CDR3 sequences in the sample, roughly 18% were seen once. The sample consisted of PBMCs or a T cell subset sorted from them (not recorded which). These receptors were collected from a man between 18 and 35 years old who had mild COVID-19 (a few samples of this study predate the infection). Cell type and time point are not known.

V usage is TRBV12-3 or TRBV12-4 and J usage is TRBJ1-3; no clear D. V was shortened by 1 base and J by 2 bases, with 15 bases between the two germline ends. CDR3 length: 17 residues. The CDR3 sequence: CASSLGASGRAGNTIYF. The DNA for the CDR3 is TGTGCCAGCAGTTTAGGGGCTTCCGGGAGAGCTGGAAACACCATATATTTT.

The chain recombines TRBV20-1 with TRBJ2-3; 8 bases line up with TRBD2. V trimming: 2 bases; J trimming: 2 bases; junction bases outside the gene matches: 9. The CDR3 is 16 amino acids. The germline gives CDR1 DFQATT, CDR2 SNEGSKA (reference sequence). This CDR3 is CSARTAGGANTDTQYF. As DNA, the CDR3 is TGCAGTGCTAGAACCGCCGGGGGGGCGAACACAGATACGCAGTATTTT.

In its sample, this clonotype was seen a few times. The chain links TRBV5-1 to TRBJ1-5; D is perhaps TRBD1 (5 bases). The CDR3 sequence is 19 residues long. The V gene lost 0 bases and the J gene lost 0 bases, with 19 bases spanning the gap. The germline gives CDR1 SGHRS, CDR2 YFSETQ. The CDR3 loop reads CASSLALEGGGYSNQPQHF. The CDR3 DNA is TGCGCCAGCAGCTTGGCCTTGGAGGGCGGGGGTTATAGCAATCAGCCCCAGCATTTT.

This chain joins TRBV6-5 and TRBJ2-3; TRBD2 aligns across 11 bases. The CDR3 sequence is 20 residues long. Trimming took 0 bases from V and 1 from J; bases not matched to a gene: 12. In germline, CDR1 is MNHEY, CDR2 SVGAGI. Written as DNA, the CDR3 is TGTGCCAGCAGTTACTCTCACCCACCCGAACTAGCGGGGGGCACAGATACGCAGTATTTT. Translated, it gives CASSYSHPPELAGGTDTQYF.

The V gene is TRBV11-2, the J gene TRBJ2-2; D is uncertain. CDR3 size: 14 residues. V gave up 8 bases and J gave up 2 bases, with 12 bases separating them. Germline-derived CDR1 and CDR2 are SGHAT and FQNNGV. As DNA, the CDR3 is TGTGCCAGCGAGGTAGAATCAAACACCGGGGAGCTGTTTTTT. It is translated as CASEVESNTGELFF.

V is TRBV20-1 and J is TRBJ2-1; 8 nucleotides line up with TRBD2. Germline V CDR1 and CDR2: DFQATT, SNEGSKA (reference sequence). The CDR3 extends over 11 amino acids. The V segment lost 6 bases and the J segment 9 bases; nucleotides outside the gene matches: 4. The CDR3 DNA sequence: TGCAGTGCGAACGGGGGGGCTGAGCAGTTCTTC. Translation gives CSANGGAEQFF.

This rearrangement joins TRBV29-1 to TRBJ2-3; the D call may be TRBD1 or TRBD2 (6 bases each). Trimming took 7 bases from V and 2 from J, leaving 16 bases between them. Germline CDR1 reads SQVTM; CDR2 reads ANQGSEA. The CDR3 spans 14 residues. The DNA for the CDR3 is TGCAGCGCGCGGGACAACCAGTACACAGATACGCAGTATTTT. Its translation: CSARDNQYTDTQYF.

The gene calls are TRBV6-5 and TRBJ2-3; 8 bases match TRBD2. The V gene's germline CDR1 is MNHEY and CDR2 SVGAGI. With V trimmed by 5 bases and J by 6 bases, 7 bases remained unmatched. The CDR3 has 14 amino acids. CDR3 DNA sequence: TGTGCCAGCAGTACGGGACTAGGGAGGGATACGCAGTATTTT. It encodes CASSTGLGRDTQYF.

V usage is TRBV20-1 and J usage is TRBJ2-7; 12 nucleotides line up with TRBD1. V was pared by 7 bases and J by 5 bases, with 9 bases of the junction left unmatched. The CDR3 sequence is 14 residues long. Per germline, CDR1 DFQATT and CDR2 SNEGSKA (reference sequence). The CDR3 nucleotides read TGCAGTGTTCAGGGACAGGGGGCTAAGAACGAGCAGTACTTC. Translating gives CSVQGQGAKNEQYF.

The CDR3 loop reads CAISRENTEAFF. As DNA, the CDR3 is TGTGCCATCAGTCGGGAGAACACTGAAGCTTTCTTT. This chain joins TRBV10-3 and TRBJ1-1; the D is unclear. This CDR3 spans 12 amino acids. From germline, CDR1 is ENHRY and CDR2 SYGVKD. With 5 bases removed from V and 1 base from J, the gap between germline ends came to 5 bases.